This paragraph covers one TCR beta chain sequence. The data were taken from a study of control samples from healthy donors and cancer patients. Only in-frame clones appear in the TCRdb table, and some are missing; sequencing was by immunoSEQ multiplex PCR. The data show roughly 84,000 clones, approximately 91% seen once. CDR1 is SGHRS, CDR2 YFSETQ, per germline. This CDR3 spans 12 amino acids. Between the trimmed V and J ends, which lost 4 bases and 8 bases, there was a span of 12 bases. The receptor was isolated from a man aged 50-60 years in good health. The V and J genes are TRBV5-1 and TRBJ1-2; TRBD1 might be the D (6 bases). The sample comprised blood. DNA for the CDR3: TGCGCCAGCAGCGTGGACAGCCACGGCTACACCTTC. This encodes CASSVDSHGYTF.